The sequence of this T cell receptor beta chain was determined in a study of T cell responses to AZD1222 COVID-19 vaccine. Study results and caveats: Two doses of AZD1222 preceded a rise in Spike-specific TCR breadth and depth. White British donors predominated, females outnumbered males, and clonal diversity was possibly underestimated.

Assay used: immunoSEQ multiplex PCR; TCRdb lists only in-frame clones, some missing. Among 150,000 or so clones, roughly nine tenths were seen once, and the ten largest hold about 5.5%. Points on this clone: Antigen: not known.

Per the germline V gene, CDR1 is SNHLY and CDR2 is FYNNEI. The CDR3 sequence is 15 residues long. The V and J ends lost 4 bases and 4 bases, in that order; junction bases with no gene match: 5. The receptor was derived from an adult in good health. Sequences were derived from peripheral blood, sampled on day 0 of MenACWY control vaccination. This chain uses TRBV2 with TRBJ2-2, with 8 nucleotides matching TRBD1. The CDR3 region is CASSVGTGPTGELFF. The CDR3 coding sequence is TGTGCCAGCAGTGTCGGGACAGGTCCCACCGGGGAGCTGTTTTTT.